One sample yielded the 19 T cell receptor beta chains listed below, sequenced in a study of T cells expressing NK-cell markers. TCRdb re-called the 5' RACE reads and shows each CDR3 protein once, DNA omitted. Here the sample table reports about 380,000 distinct CDR3 sequences. The sequencing input was blood T cells: a sorted CD56 or NKG2C T cell subset, CD4+ or CD8+ T cells, or bulk PBMC T cells (not recorded which). The receptors come from a man aged 18 to 69 in good health.

The gene calls are TRBV10-3 and TRBJ1-2; TCRdb designates TRBD1, a call that cannot be tested without DNA. CDR1 and CDR2 from the germline V gene are ENHRY and SYGVKD. CDR3 length equals 15 residues. CDR3 sequence reads: CAISDLGTGSGGYTF.

V is TRBV6-1 and J is TRBJ2-7; TCRdb proposes TRBD2, but this gene call is untestable without DNA. CDR1 is MNHNS and CDR2 is SASEGT in the germline V gene. The CDR3 extends over 15 amino acids. CDR3 amino acids: CASGRGPRGKGEQYF.

The chain uses TRBV5-1 and TRBJ1-6; the TCRdb D gene call, TRBD1, has no DNA to confirm it. The CDR3 contains 15 residues. Germline-derived CDR1 and CDR2 are SGHRS and YFSETQ. This chain's CDR3 is CASSLKMQGVSPLHF.

This sequence joins TRBV28 and TRBJ2-5. The CDR3 is made up of 14 amino acids. CDR1 MDHEN and CDR2 SYDVKM come from the germline V gene. The CDR3 spells CASNHGQRKETQYF. The whole variable domain, remainder taken from reference TRBV28 and TRBJ2-5, is DVKVTQSSRYLVKRTGEKVFLECVQDMDHENMFWYRQDPGLGLRLIYFSYDVKMKEKGDIPEGYSVSREKKERFSLILESASTNQTSMYLCASNHGQRKETQYFGPGTRLLVL.

V gene TRBV9 combines with J gene TRBJ2-6; TCRdb's D call of TRBD1 is untestable without DNA. CDR3 length: 20 amino acids. Germline loops: CDR1 SGDLS, CDR2 YYNGEE. The CDR3: CASSVDVQGFSLSGANVLTF.

The rearrangement links TRBV7-6 to TRBJ2-1; the D gene TCRdb calls, TRBD2, cannot be checked with no DNA. The germline V gene encodes CDR1 SGHVS and CDR2 FNYEAQ. The CDR3 loop spans 15 amino acids. Here the CDR3 reads CASSQGGVTYNEQFF.

This chain links TRBV5-1 with TRBJ1-2; the D call from TCRdb, TRBD1, cannot be confirmed without DNA. CDR1 and CDR2 from the germline V gene are SGHRS and YFSETQ. The CDR3 length is 13 residues. CDR3 residues: CASSLQGRDGYTF.

This sequence joins TRBV6-5 and TRBJ1-3; lacking DNA, the TRBD1 call made by TCRdb goes unchecked. CDR3 length: 14 amino acids. Germline assignment: CDR1 MNHEY and CDR2 SVGAGI. CDR3: CASSYSTGGNTIYF.

The CDR3 loop is CATSVPTTSTDTQYF. V is TRBV24-1 and J is TRBJ2-3. The CDR3 has 15 residues. Per the germline V gene, CDR1 is KGHDR and CDR2 is SFDVKD.

This chain links TRBV7-2 with TRBJ2-3; no DNA is available, so the TRBD1 call from TCRdb remains unchecked. The CDR3 sequence is 12 residues long. Germline V gives CDR1 SGHTA, CDR2 FQGNSA. The CDR3 sequence is CASSPQGTPQYF.

This chain joins TRBV5-1 and TRBJ2-2; TCRdb outputs TRBD2, but without DNA this stays unchecked. This CDR3 comprises 16 residues. Germline V gene data show CDR1 as SGHRS and CDR2 as YFSETQ. The CDR3 region is CASSLALDGDTGELFF.

This chain's CDR3 is CASHVNHNQPQHF. The V call is TRBV10-3, the J call TRBJ1-5. CDR1 and CDR2 from the germline V gene are ENHRY and SYGVKD. This CDR3 spans 13 amino acids.

The V call is TRBV3-1, the J call TRBJ2-6; TCRdb calls TRBD1, which cannot be checked without DNA. This CDR3 has 15 residues. Germline V lookup: CDR1 LGHDT, CDR2 YNNKEL (reference sequence). CDR3 in amino acids: CASSQNRAGANVLTF.

J is TRBJ1-2 and V is TRBV29-1; no DNA is available, so the TRBD1 call from TCRdb remains unchecked. The CDR3 is made up of 13 amino acids. The germline CDR1 and CDR2 sequences are SQVTM and ANQGSEA. This CDR3 is CSGAETASMPYTF. Combining the CDR3 with reference TRBV29-1 and TRBJ1-2 gives the whole variable domain SAVISQKPSRDICQRGTSLTIQCQVDSQVTMMFWYRQQPGQSLTLIATANQGSEATYESGFVIDKFPISRPNLTFSTLTVSNMSPEDSSIYLCSGAETASMPYTFGSGTRLTVV.

CDR3 in amino acids: CASRKTGTENSPLHF. The chain links TRBV12-3 or TRBV12-4 to TRBJ1-6; lacking DNA, the TRBD1 call made by TCRdb goes unchecked. The CDR3 runs 15 residues.

CDR3 sequence reads: CASSIDPTLYNEQFF. V and J are TRBV19 and TRBJ2-1. CDR1 LNHDA and CDR2 SQIVND come from the germline V gene (reference sequence). CDR3 length equals 15 residues.

V usage is TRBV20-1 and J usage is TRBJ2-5; TCRdb gives TRBD1 as the D gene, but with no DNA this cannot be confirmed. CDR1 is DFQATT, CDR2 SNEGSKA, per germline (reference sequence). CDR3 length: 14 residues. The CDR3 sequence is CSAPLAGSGETQYF.

The J gene is TRBJ2-7, the V gene TRBV12-3 or TRBV12-4; TCRdb reports TRBD1, a call that lacks DNA to check it against. The CDR3 is made up of 13 amino acids. This CDR3 is CASSLRTGHEQYF.

This CDR3 is CASSLDQGLNYGYTF. This chain connects TRBV5-4 to TRBJ1-2; absent DNA, TCRdb's TRBD1 call cannot be checked. CDR3 length: 15 residues. Per the germline V gene, CDR1 is SGHNT and CDR2 is YYREEE (reference sequence). The entire variable domain, with the rest obtained from reference TRBV5-4 and TRBJ1-2, is as follows: ETGVTQSPTHLIKTRGQQVTLRCSSQSGHNTVSWYQQALGQGPQFIFQYYREEENGRGNFPPRFSGLQFPNYSSELNVNALELDDSALYLCASSLDQGLNYGYTFGSGTRLTVV.